This T cell receptor (beta chain) was observed in a study of blood T cell repertoires in COVID-19. Germline V gives CDR1 SGHVS, CDR2 FNYEAQ. Losses at the gene ends were 5 bases for V and 8 bases for J; bases not matched to a gene: 7. This CDR3 region has 14 residues. The repertoire was sequenced with immunoSEQ multiplex PCR; TCRdb's copy has only in-frame clones and lacks some. The sample lists about 250,000 clones; over 80% were seen once. Sequencing was carried out using peripheral blood. This TCR derives from a man between 40 and 49 years old with acute or convalescent COVID-19. The chain is built from TRBV7-6 and TRBJ1-4; 8 nucleotides align to TRBD1. Here the CDR3 DNA reads TGTGCCAGCAGCCCCCAGGGGGCGGGAGAAAAACTGTTTTTT. The encoded protein is CASSPQGAGEKLFF.